There are a few counts of the clone carrying this T cell receptor beta chain. Germline trimming cut 4 bases from V and 10 bases from J; bases unmatched to any gene: 13. Germline loops: CDR1 SGHKS, CDR2 YYEKEE (reference sequence). This CDR3 is built from 15 residues. Germline DNA was also extracted, and blood RNA was taken from unsorted whole blood. These patients lived with chronic HBV infection and had never been treated. This specimen comes from a study of tumor-infiltrating lymphocytes in primary liver carcinoma. Synthesis of TCR beta cDNA was carried out from around 500 ng total RNA with a constant-region primer. Libraries covering TCR beta were generated through three nested multiplex PCR rounds (using a slightly modified ARM-PCR). Both of the initial two PCR rounds ran for around 9 cycles and employed TRBV1-TRBV30 forward primers alongside a C-beta reverse primer. Via MiXCR, TCRdb re-called the multiplex PCR reads, giving one row per CDR3 protein. The table has about 330,000 distinct CDR3 sequences, about 61% seen once.

The receptor comes from a man in his forties or fifties with primary liver carcinoma and hepatitis B virus infection. The chain recombines TRBV5-5 with TRBJ2-4; the match to TRBD1 covers 8 bases. Sequenced material: peripheral blood. In nucleotides, the CDR3 is TGTGCCAGCAGCCTGAAATGGACAGGGCTTTCGATTCAGTACTTC. Its translation: CASSLKWTGLSIQYF.